These 20 T cell receptor beta chains were sequenced from one sample in a study of identical twins. A single record per CDR3 protein comes from TCRdb applying MiXCR to the 5' RACE reads. This table holds about 700,000 distinct CDR3 sequences, roughly 6.2% found once. Sequences were obtained from naive T cells sorted from blood. Source of these receptors: a man aged 18 to 29 in good health.

This clonotype appeared many times. The J gene is TRBJ2-5, the V gene TRBV20-1; 7 nucleotides match TRBD1. Germline V CDR1 and CDR2: DFQATT, SNEGSKA (reference sequence). This CDR3 has 13 residues. CDR3 nucleotides: TGCCCCACCATGACAGGGTACCCAGAGACCCAGTACTTC. Its protein product is CPTMTGYPETQYF.

This clonotype has ten or more counts. The chain recombines TRBV10-3 with TRBJ1-1; 7 bases map to TRBD1. The trim removed 3 bases at V and 0 bases at J, leaving 4 bases unmatched. CDR3 length equals 15 residues. Per germline, CDR1 ENHRY and CDR2 SYGVKD. CDR3 residues: CAISEGGRMNTEAFF. DNA of the CDR3: TGTGCCATCAGTGAAGGGGGCCGGATGAACACTGAAGCTTTCTTT.

The rearrangement joins TRBV5-1 to TRBJ1-2; 10 bases agree with TRBD1. CDR1 is SGHRS and CDR2 is YFSETQ in the germline V gene. After removal of 4 bases from V and 6 bases from J, the junction contained 9 bases not matched to a gene. CDR3 length: 15 amino acids. The CDR3 coding sequence is TGCGCCAGCAGCACATTACCGGGACAGGGGCATGGCTACACCTTC. Amino acid sequence: CASSTLPGQGHGYTF.

This clonotype was counted once. This chain links TRBV4-3 with TRBJ2-2; weak D call: TRBD2 (6 bases). The CDR3 consists of 17 residues. The V gene's germline CDR1 is LGHNA and CDR2 YSLEER. V gave up 0 bases and J gave up 3 bases, with 14 bases separating them. CDR3 nucleotide sequence: TGCGCCAGCAGCCAAGATTGGGCGGGAAGGGACACCGGGGAGCTGTTTTTT. Translation: CASSQDWAGRDTGELFF.

The chain is built from TRBV12-3 or TRBV12-4 and TRBJ1-6; 8 bases agree with TRBD1. The CDR3 loop spans 15 amino acids. V shed 4 bases, J shed 7 bases, and the junction held 6 bases outside the gene matches. The CDR3: CASSSRTGPNSPLHF. The CDR3 DNA sequence: TGTGCCAGCAGTTCCAGGACAGGGCCCAATTCACCCCTCCACTTT.

The table lists this clonotype with many counts. This chain links TRBV20-1 with TRBJ2-3; D gene uncertain. V lost 0 bases to trimming and J lost 5 bases, with 15 bases between them. CDR1 is DFQATT and CDR2 is SNEGSKA in the germline V gene (reference sequence). This CDR3 is 15 amino acids long. The CDR3 is CSARDSGRLRDTQYF. DNA of the CDR3: TGCAGTGCTAGAGATTCGGGCCGTCTGCGAGATACGCAGTATTTT.

This clonotype appeared many times. J is TRBJ1-2 and V is TRBV29-1, with D perhaps TRBD1 (5 bases). Germline V gene sequence: CDR1 SQVTM, CDR2 ANQGSEA. Trimming stripped 4 bases from V and 5 bases from J, with 14 bases between. This CDR3 region has 13 residues. CDR3 sequence: CSVVVRGAYGYTF. DNA of the CDR3: TGCAGCGTTGTTGTAAGAGGGGCTTATGGCTACACCTTC.

This clonotype was picked up many times. The chain links TRBV7-6 to TRBJ2-3; perhaps TRBD1 as D (5 bases). Germline values: CDR1 SGHVS, CDR2 FNYEAQ. V was clipped by 5 bases and J by 6 bases, with 15 bases between them. The CDR3 loop spans 14 amino acids. Written as DNA, the CDR3 is TGTGCCAGCAGCCCGGTCCCTTCAGGGGATACGCAGTATTTT. Encoded protein: CASSPVPSGDTQYF.

This clonotype appeared a few times. The chain recombines TRBV6-5 with TRBJ1-1; D remains unclear. The V and J ends lost 2 bases and 6 bases respectively, with 10 bases between them. From germline, CDR1 is MNHEY and CDR2 SVGAGI. The CDR3 sequence is 13 residues long. The CDR3 DNA reads TGTGCCAGCAGTTACGGCCGTGTATCTGAAGCTTTCTTT. This translates into CASSYGRVSEAFF.

This clonotype came up a few times. CDR3 sequence: CSATVKWGGTNTEAFF. The CDR3 coding sequence is TGCAGTGCTACCGTTAAGTGGGGGGGGACGAACACTGAAGCTTTCTTT. This chain links TRBV20-1 with TRBJ1-1; the D gene is possibly TRBD1 (5 bases). Germline values: CDR1 DFQATT, CDR2 SNEGSKA (reference sequence). The CDR3 is made up of 16 amino acids. V was cut by 4 bases and J by 1 base, with 19 bases left in between.

In this sample, this clonotype turned up a few times. The rearrangement joins TRBV20-1 to TRBJ2-2; D may be TRBD1 (5 bases). The V end was cut by 2 bases, the J end by 5 bases, with 18 bases between. CDR3 length equals 16 residues. Germline CDR1 reads DFQATT; CDR2 reads SNEGSKA (reference sequence). This CDR3 is CSARKFGRVETGELFF. CDR3 DNA: TGCAGTGCTAGAAAGTTCGGCAGGGTGGAAACCGGGGAGCTGTTTTTT.

This clonotype was recorded a few times. The V call is TRBV12-3 or TRBV12-4, the J call TRBJ1-2; D is unresolved. This CDR3 comprises 12 residues. Trimming removed 3 bases at V and 8 bases at J, with 10 bases between. CDR3 nucleotide sequence: TGTGCCAGCAGTTTTCGAACCTCCGGCTACACCTTC. Its translation is CASSFRTSGYTF.

This clonotype was counted many times. The CDR3 loop reads CASSQQIRTGWRGQYF. The CDR3, as DNA: TGTGCCAGCAGCCAGCAAATCCGGACGGGATGGAGGGGCCAGTACTTC. This chain uses TRBV3-1 with TRBJ2-5; a weak D match, TRBD2 (6 bases). CDR1 is LGHDT and CDR2 is YNNKEL in the germline V gene (reference sequence). The CDR3 sequence is 16 residues long. Trimming removed 3 bases from V and 10 bases from J, with 24 bases in between.

The sample holds many counts of this clonotype. V and J are TRBV10-3 and TRBJ2-1, with 16 bases identical to TRBD2. The germline gives CDR1 ENHRY, CDR2 SYGVKD. Unmatched junction bases numbered 5, after V lost 7 bases and J lost 8 bases. CDR3 length: 15 residues. For the CDR3, the DNA is TGTGCCATCAAGACAGGGACTAGCGGGAGGGATGAGCAGTTCTTC. This sequence encodes CAIKTGTSGRDEQFF.

The table lists this clonotype with many counts. This chain uses TRBV12-3 or TRBV12-4 with TRBJ2-7, with TRBD2 identical over 10 bases. The V and J ends lost 8 bases and 5 bases, in that order; junction bases with no gene match: 9. The CDR3 sequence is 14 residues long. The CDR3 loop is CASLLSGRPDEQYF. The CDR3 bases are TGTGCCAGCCTACTTAGCGGGAGGCCAGACGAGCAGTACTTC.

The chain employs TRBV6-5 and TRBJ2-3; the match to TRBD2 covers 7 bases. The trim removed 7 bases at V and 6 bases at J, leaving 13 bases unmatched. The germline V gene encodes CDR1 MNHEY and CDR2 SVGAGI. The CDR3 consists of 15 residues. CDR3 region: CASISSLAVRDTQYF. The CDR3 DNA follows: TGTGCCAGCATTTCATCGCTAGCGGTTCGCGATACGCAGTATTTT.

There are a few counts of this clonotype. The gene calls are TRBV5-5 and TRBJ1-5, with D possibly matching TRBD1 (5 bases). This CDR3 contains 14 residues. Trimming cost V 2 bases and J 6 bases, with 12 bases left between them. Per germline, CDR1 SGHKS and CDR2 YYEKEE (reference sequence). This CDR3 is CASSFGGWGQPQHF. In DNA form, the CDR3 reads TGTGCCAGCAGCTTCGGGGGTTGGGGTCAGCCCCAGCATTTT.

This clonotype was seen at least ten times. This rearrangement joins TRBV12-3 or TRBV12-4 to TRBJ1-5; 7 bases agree with TRBD1. The CDR3 has 13 amino acids. Trimming cost V 5 bases and J 7 bases; bases outside gene matches: 5. CDR3 region: CASSGQESQPQHF. In nucleotides, the CDR3 is TGTGCCAGCAGTGGACAGGAAAGCCAGCCCCAGCATTTT.

This clonotype appeared many times. This chain uses TRBV28 with TRBJ1-2; 9 bases align to TRBD1. J lost 6 bases, V lost 6 bases, and 5 bases had no gene match. This CDR3 has 13 amino acids. Germline V gives CDR1 MDHEN, CDR2 SYDVKM. Here the CDR3 DNA reads TGTGCCAGCAGCCAAACAGGGGGCGATGGCTACACCTTC. It codes for CASSQTGGDGYTF.

The gene calls are TRBV20-1 and TRBJ2-3, with 9 bases that match TRBD2. Germline V gives CDR1 DFQATT, CDR2 SNEGSKA (reference sequence). The length of the CDR3 is 15 residues. Trimming took 0 bases from V and 3 from J; bases not matched to a gene: 4. CDR3 protein: CSARETSGSTDTQYF. The CDR3 DNA sequence: TGCAGTGCTAGAGAGACTAGCGGATCGACAGATACGCAGTATTTT.